Following are 5 T cell receptor beta chains from one sample sequenced in a study of vaccination effects on CD4 cells after COVID-19. These receptors' targets are unknown. The assay was immunoSEQ multiplex PCR, and TCRdb's table has in-frame clones only and misses some. Among 23,000 or so clones, about four fifths were seen once, and the ten largest hold about 5.7%. After expansion with viral peptide pools in the ViraFEST assay, antigen-specific CD4+ T cells were sequenced. At the end of 10 days of culture, CD4+ T cells were isolated. Participants were given two doses of BNT162b2 or mRNA-1273 vaccine. Sequenced here: CD4+ T cells from PBMCs cultured with SARS-CoV-2 spike peptides, sampled after COVID-19 vaccination. These receptors were obtained from a human donor who received a COVID-19 vaccine. Some clones in this sample may be carry-over from other donors' samples.

The CDR3 DNA reads as TGTGCCAGCAGCCTGGGAGAAGCGGGGCCCCGGGAGACCCAGTACTTC. It encodes CASSLGEAGPRETQYF. The chain joins TRBV4-2 to TRBJ2-5; 7 bases agree with TRBD2. V lost 4 bases, J lost 5 bases, and 13 bases stayed unmatched. Germline CDR1 LGHNA, CDR2 YNFKEQ. The CDR3 contains 16 residues.

CDR3 in amino acids: CASSIRGANTGELFF. The DNA for the CDR3 is TGTGCCAGTAGTATTCGGGGGGCAAACACCGGGGAGCTGTTTTTT. The V and J genes are TRBV19 and TRBJ2-2; D is possibly TRBD2 (7 bases). From germline, CDR1 is LNHDA and CDR2 SQIVND (reference sequence). The CDR3 consists of 15 residues. The V end lost 3 bases, the J end lost 2 bases, and 10 bases lay between the germline ends.

This clone has just a few counts. The chain combines TRBV7-2 with TRBJ2-7; TRBD2 is a possible D gene (6 bases). This CDR3 has 13 residues. Trimming pared 4 bases from V and 1 base from J, leaving 8 bases between. Germline V gene data show CDR1 as SGHTA and CDR2 as FQGNSA. DNA for the CDR3: TGTGCCAGCAGCTGGGGACTTTCCTACGAGCAGTACGTC. Protein sequence: CASSWGLSYEQYV.

The chain links TRBV18 to TRBJ1-5, with 12 bases that match TRBD1. Germline values: CDR1 KGHSH, CDR2 LQKENI. This CDR3 spans 14 amino acids. The junction had 1 base not matched to a gene; V was cut back by 5 bases and J by 5 bases. The CDR3 here is CASSGTGGDQPQHF. CDR3 sequence (DNA): TGTGCCAGCTCAGGGACAGGGGGCGATCAGCCCCAGCATTTT.

The chain employs TRBV6-2 or TRBV6-3 and TRBJ1-2; D possibly corresponds to TRBD1 (6 bases). The CDR3 length is 17 residues. With 2 bases removed from V and 0 bases from J, the gap between germline ends came to 16 bases. In germline, CDR1 is MNHEY, CDR2 SVGEGT. The CDR3 here is CASSYPKSGTPNYGYTF. CDR3 in DNA: TGTGCCAGCAGTTACCCAAAATCCGGGACACCTAACTATGGCTACACCTTC.